What follows are 8 T cell receptor beta chains derived from one specimen sequenced in a study of CD8+ T cells in alopecia areata. The treatment: oral pan-JAK inhibitor, 5-10 mg twice daily. Reverse transcription of extracted RNA yielded cDNA, which provided the sequencing template. The table came from immunoSEQ multiplex PCR; TCRdb's copy has only in-frame clones and leaves some out. The repertoire holds 100,000 to 150,000 clones, with roughly 50% as singletons. The input for sequencing was CD8+ T cells sorted from blood, taken at week 4, from a patient treated with tofacitinib. Receptors were obtained from a human donor with alopecia areata.

The J gene is TRBJ2-1, the V gene TRBV29-1, with TRBD1 identical over 10 bases. The germline V gene has CDR1 SQVTM and CDR2 ANQGSEA. The length of the CDR3 is 15 residues. V trimming: 7 bases; J trimming: 3 bases; junction bases outside the gene matches: 9. The CDR3 coding sequence is TGCAGCGCCGCCCCGGGGGACAGGGGCTACAATGAGCAGTTCTTC. Translated: CSAAPGDRGYNEQFF.

The CDR3 DNA is TGCAGTGCTACGACGGGGAATGAGCAGTTCTTC. Protein product: CSATTGNEQFF. The chain employs TRBV20-1 and TRBJ2-1, with TRBD2 as a possible D gene (5 bases). V was trimmed by 4 bases and J by 7 bases, leaving 8 bases between them. CDR1 is DFQATT and CDR2 is SNEGSKA in the germline V gene (reference sequence). This CDR3 is built from 11 residues.

The chain carries TRBV13 and TRBJ1-1; D is unresolved. The germline CDR1 and CDR2 sequences are PRHDT and FYEKMQ (reference sequence). Trimming removed 1 base at V and 0 bases at J, with 9 bases between. The CDR3 consists of 15 residues. In DNA form, the CDR3 reads TGTGCCAGCAGCTTAGAAGCAGGTTTGAACACTGAAGCTTTCTTT. Amino acid sequence: CASSLEAGLNTEAFF.

Details on this clone: The junction departs from germline at one end; a sequencing error may be responsible. V is TRBV7-7 and J is TRBJ2-3; D is tentatively TRBD1 or TRBD2 (7 bases each). Germline V gene lookup returns CDR1 SSHAT and CDR2 FNYEAQ (reference sequence). The CDR3 is made up of 13 amino acids. CDR3 sequence (DNA): TGTGCTAGCACCAGGGGGGGGCGAGATACGCAGTATTTT. Translating gives CASTRGGRDTQYF.

This clone was observed a few times. The CDR3 loop is CASSLALAGPEETQYF. As DNA, the CDR3 is TGTGCCAGCAGTTTGGCACTAGCGGGGCCCGAAGAGACCCAGTACTTC. This chain uses TRBV27 with TRBJ2-5, with 10 bases aligning to TRBD2. V shed 3 bases and J 3 bases; nucleotides not matched to a gene: 7. Germline V lookup: CDR1 MNHEY, CDR2 SMNVEV (reference sequence). The CDR3 is 16 amino acids.

This chain joins TRBV29-1 and TRBJ2-2; D call uncertain. Germline CDR1 reads SQVTM; CDR2 reads ANQGSEA. This CDR3 is 14 amino acids long. Trimming removed 0 bases from V and 8 bases from J, with 13 bases in between. CDR3 coding DNA: TGCAGCGTTGAAGAAAACGGGCTGGGAGGGGAGCTGTTTTTT. Translating gives CSVEENGLGGELFF.

The genes are TRBV30 and TRBJ2-1; no definite D call. The germline V and J ends were trimmed by 3 bases and 4 bases, with 10 bases remaining between them. This CDR3 contains 13 residues. CDR1 and CDR2 from the germline V gene are GTSNPN and SVGIG (reference sequence). CDR3 sequence (DNA): TGTGCCTGGAGCGTGGGGATATACAATGAGCAGTTCTTC. Translating it yields CAWSVGIYNEQFF.

V gene TRBV7-3 combines with J gene TRBJ2-5; D perhaps matches TRBD1 (6 bases). V was shortened by 3 bases and J by 4 bases, with 12 bases between the two germline ends. The CDR3 spans 14 residues. Germline assignment: CDR1 SGHTA and CDR2 FQGTGA. In DNA, the CDR3 is TGTGCCAGCAGCTTTACAGGGCATGGAGAGACCCAGTACTTC. It specifies CASSFTGHGETQYF.